One T cell receptor (beta chain) is described in this entry. Multiplex PCR with BIOMED2 TRB-A/B primer pools amplified TRB rearrangements. TCRdb re-called the multiplex PCR reads with MiXCR, one entry per CDR3 protein. This sample has around 6,500 distinct CDR3 sequences, with approximately 24% found just once. This sample is drawn from a study of T and B cells in COVID-19 patients. Background on the study: Peripheral blood came from COVID-19 patients with active infection or after recovery. Critical illness requiring mechanical ventilation or extracorporeal membrane oxygenation affected about 55% of the roughly 20 active-infection patients.

Germline loops: CDR1 KGHSH, CDR2 LQKENI. The CDR3 is 13 residues long. The V end was cut by 2 bases, the J end by 4 bases, with 9 bases between. From blood, about 250-550 ng of genomic DNA served as TRB template. The chain has TRBV18 and TRBJ2-7; maybe TRBD1 (5 bases). The source is a human donor with active COVID-19. The sequencing input was blood. CDR3 sequence: CASSPDRKYEQYF. DNA for the CDR3: TGTGCCAGCTCACCAGACAGAAAATACGAGCAGTACTTC.